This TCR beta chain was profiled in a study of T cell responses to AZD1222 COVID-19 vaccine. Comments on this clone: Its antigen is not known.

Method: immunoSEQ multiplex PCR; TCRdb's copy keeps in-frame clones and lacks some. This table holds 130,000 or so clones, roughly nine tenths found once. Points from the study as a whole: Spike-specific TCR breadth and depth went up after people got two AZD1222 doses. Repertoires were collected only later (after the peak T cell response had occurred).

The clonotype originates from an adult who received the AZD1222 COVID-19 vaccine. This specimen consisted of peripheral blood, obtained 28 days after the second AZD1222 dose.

The CDR3 DNA reads TGTGCCAGCCAAGTGAATGGAGGGATTTCACCCCTCCACTTT. Amino acid sequence: CASQVNGGISPLHF. The V gene is TRBV2, the J gene TRBJ1-6, with D hard to call. This CDR3 is built from 14 residues. Germline lookup yields CDR1 SNHLY and CDR2 FYNNEI. V lost 8 bases to trimming and J lost 9 bases, with 17 bases between them.